A single sample gave rise to the 21 T cell receptor beta chains below, sequenced in a study of shared clonotypes between healthy human individuals. Selected positively for CCR7 and CD45RO-negative, naive CD8 cells excluded terminally differentiated effector memory CD45RA+ cells. Produced via immunoSEQ multiplex PCR; TCRdb's table is partial and in-frame only. The sample lists around 2.1 million clones, approximately 94% occurring once. The sample comprised naive CD8+ T cells from PBMCs. The receptors were gathered from a young man in good health. Some clones in this sample may be carry-over from other donors' samples.

This chain links TRBV5-1 with TRBJ2-1; tentative D call: TRBD2 (5 bases). The CDR3 contains 13 residues. Per the germline V gene, CDR1 is SGHRS and CDR2 is YFSETQ. V lost 3 bases, J lost 4 bases, and 8 bases lay in between. The CDR3 nucleotides read TGCGCCAGCAGCTCCGGACTGTACAATGAGCAGTTCTTC. It codes for CASSSGLYNEQFF.

The chain recombines TRBV7-2 with TRBJ2-1, with D uncertain. Trimming left V 1 base short and J 4 bases short, with 11 bases between. Germline V CDR1 and CDR2: SGHTA, FQGNSA. This CDR3 region has 15 residues. The CDR3, as DNA: TGTGCCAGCAGCTTAGTTGTTAACAAATACAATGAGCAGTTCTTC. Protein sequence: CASSLVVNKYNEQFF.

V usage is TRBV28 and J usage is TRBJ1-1; D is perhaps TRBD1 (5 bases). The V gene's germline CDR1 is MDHEN and CDR2 SYDVKM. CDR3 length: 14 residues. The germline V and J ends were trimmed by 2 bases and 7 bases, with 14 bases remaining between them. The CDR3 nucleotides are TGTGCCAGCAGTTTAAGCGTAGGGGTAGTTGAAGCTTTCTTT. Its translation: CASSLSVGVVEAFF.

In this sample, this clone turned up once. The gene calls are TRBV11-2 and TRBJ2-1, with TRBD2 as a possible D gene (5 bases). Germline lookup yields CDR1 SGHAT and CDR2 FQNNGV. CDR3 size: 15 residues. V lost 0 bases and J lost 3, with 9 bases in between. CDR3 residues: CASSLELADYNEQFF. The CDR3, as DNA: TGTGCCAGCAGCTTAGAGCTAGCTGACTACAATGAGCAGTTCTTC. Variable domain in full (rest from reference TRBV11-2 and TRBJ2-1): EAGVAQSPRYKIIEKRQSVAFWCNPISGHATLYWYQQILGQGPKLLIQFQNNGVVDDSQLPKDRFSAERLKGVDSTLKIQPAKLEDSAVYLCASSLELADYNEQFFGPGTRLTVL.

The chain employs TRBV27 and TRBJ2-3; 7 nucleotides agree with TRBD2. The V gene's germline CDR1 is MNHEY and CDR2 SMNVEV (reference sequence). The CDR3 sequence is 15 residues long. Trimming at V came to 3 bases and at J to 6 bases, leaving 9 bases not matched to a gene. The CDR3 DNA reads TGTGCCAGCAGTTTCGGACTAGAAAGTCCCGATACGCAGTATTTT. Protein: CASSFGLESPDTQYF.

The genes are TRBV4-2 and TRBJ2-7; D is ambiguous. Trimming removed 4 bases at V and 1 base at J, with 8 bases between. In germline, CDR1 is LGHNA, CDR2 YNFKEQ. This CDR3 contains 13 residues. This CDR3 is CASSPLASYEQYF. In DNA form, the CDR3 reads TGTGCCAGCAGCCCTTTAGCTTCCTACGAGCAGTACTTC.

This clone was observed many times. The J gene is TRBJ2-1, the V gene TRBV28, with 9 bases fitting TRBD1. Germline CDR1 is MDHEN and CDR2 is SYDVKM. V lost 8 bases, J lost 8 bases, and 10 bases stayed unmatched. CDR3 length: 14 amino acids. As DNA, the CDR3 is TGTGCCAGCCGGGACAGGGCCCTCTTCGATGAGCAGTTCTTC. This encodes CASRDRALFDEQFF.

This chain's CDR3 is CSVRGTSGTNEQFF. Here the CDR3 DNA reads TGCAGCGTTCGAGGGACTAGCGGGACCAATGAGCAGTTCTTC. V gene TRBV29-1 combines with J gene TRBJ2-1; 13 nucleotides align to TRBD2. Germline CDR1 and CDR2: SQVTM and ANQGSEA. The J segment lost 6 bases and the V segment lost 5 bases, leaving 4 bases of the junction unmatched. The CDR3 has 14 residues.

The gene calls are TRBV5-4 and TRBJ2-3; D assignment may be TRBD1 or TRBD2 (6 bases each). This CDR3 spans 18 amino acids. The germline V and J ends were trimmed by 0 bases and 4 bases, with 21 bases remaining between them. In germline, CDR1 is SGHNT, CDR2 YYREEE (reference sequence). The CDR3 here is CASSLARVRGLRADTQYF. The CDR3 DNA is TGTGCCAGCAGCTTGGCCCGGGTCAGGGGACTTCGCGCAGATACGCAGTATTTT.

Remarks on this clone: Within the sample, other DNA sequences also encode this same CDR3. The chain has TRBV19 and TRBJ2-7; a possible D gene is TRBD2 (6 bases). The CDR3 spans 14 residues. The V and J ends lost 3 bases and 1 base respectively, with 10 bases between them. CDR1 is LNHDA, CDR2 SQIVND, per germline (reference sequence). The CDR3 DNA reads as TGTGCCAGTAGTATGGGTAGCGGATCCTACGAGCAGTACTTC. Its protein is CASSMGSGSYEQYF. Full variable domain (missing parts from reference TRBV19 and TRBJ2-7): DGGITQSPKYLFRKEGQNVTLSCEQNLNHDAMYWYRQDPGQGLRLIYYSQIVNDFQKGDIAEGYSVSREKKESFPLTVTSAQKNPTAFYLCASSMGSGSYEQYFGPGTRLTVT.

The chain has TRBV5-1 and TRBJ2-7; no clear D. Germline V gene sequence: CDR1 SGHRS, CDR2 YFSETQ. V shed 2 bases and J shed 0 bases, with 6 bases lying between them. This CDR3 is 13 amino acids long. The CDR3 nucleotides are TGCGCCAGCAGCTTATACGTCTCCTACGAGCAGTACTTC. This encodes CASSLYVSYEQYF. The full variable domain, in which reference TRBV5-1 and TRBJ2-7 provide the parts outside the CDR3, is KAGVTQTPRYLIKTRGQQVTLSCSPISGHRSVSWYQQTPGQGLQFLFEYFSETQRNKGNFPGRFSGRQFSNSRSEMNVSTLELGDSALYLCASSLYVSYEQYFGPGTRLTVT.

CDR3 in amino acids: CASSMGPDRKNTEAFF. The CDR3 bases are TGTGCCAGCAGCATGGGTCCCGACAGAAAGAACACTGAAGCTTTCTTT. The rearrangement uses TRBV9 and TRBJ1-1; possibly TRBD1 for D (5 bases). V was cut by 4 bases and J by 1 base, with 17 bases left in between. The germline CDR1 and CDR2 sequences are SGDLS and YYNGEE. CDR3 length: 16 amino acids. The variable domain in full, with the rest retrieved from reference TRBV9 and TRBJ1-1, is DSGVTQTPKHLITATGQRVTLRCSPRSGDLSVYWYQQSLDQGLQFLIQYYNGEERAKGNILERFSAQQFPDLHSELNLSSLELGDSALYFCASSMGPDRKNTEAFFGQGTRLTVV.

The V and J genes are TRBV2 and TRBJ2-7, with TRBD2 as a possible D gene (7 bases). This CDR3 has 15 residues. The V end was cut by 6 bases, the J end by 2 bases, with 17 bases between. From germline, CDR1 is SNHLY and CDR2 FYNNEI. The CDR3 is CASRPWERDTYEQYF. CDR3 nucleotide sequence: TGTGCCAGCAGACCGTGGGAGCGGGACACCTACGAGCAGTACTTC.

The chain joins TRBV12-5 to TRBJ1-1; the match to TRBD1 covers 7 bases. The trim removed 3 bases at V and 1 base at J, leaving 2 bases unmatched. This CDR3 contains 14 residues. CDR1 and CDR2 from the germline V gene are LGHNT and FRNRAP. CDR3 sequence reads: CASGFGTANTEAFF. CDR3 bases: TGTGCTAGTGGTTTCGGGACAGCGAACACTGAAGCTTTCTTT.

This chain links TRBV19 with TRBJ1-5; D perhaps matches TRBD1 (6 bases). The V end lost 6 bases, the J end lost 3 bases, and 12 bases lay between the germline ends. The CDR3 has 14 amino acids. Germline loops: CDR1 LNHDA, CDR2 SQIVND (reference sequence). Here the CDR3 DNA reads TGTGCCAGTAGCACAGGGAACCTCAATCAGCCCCAGCATTTT. Protein: CASSTGNLNQPQHF.

The rearrangement links TRBV27 to TRBJ2-2; D is undetermined. The CDR3 is 15 residues long. Trimming shortened V by 4 bases and J by 0 bases, and 9 bases separated the two germline ends. CDR1 MNHEY and CDR2 SMNVEV come from the germline V gene (reference sequence). The CDR3 protein is CASSWLRSNTGELFF. The CDR3 bases are TGTGCCAGCAGTTGGTTGCGGTCGAACACCGGGGAGCTGTTTTTT.

J is TRBJ2-3 and V is TRBV7-9; D gene uncertain. The V gene lost 3 bases and the J gene lost 2 bases, with 12 bases spanning the gap. Germline CDR1 SEHNR, CDR2 FQNEAQ (reference sequence). The CDR3 extends over 15 amino acids. Here the CDR3 DNA reads TGTGCCAGCAGCTTCGGTGGGATCTACACAGATACGCAGTATTTT. The encoded protein is CASSFGGIYTDTQYF.

This clone was detected only a few times. The chain is built from TRBV27 and TRBJ2-7; no reliable D call. The CDR3 is 13 residues long. The V gene's germline CDR1 is MNHEY and CDR2 SMNVEV (reference sequence). Trimming removed 2 bases at V and 3 bases at J, with 8 bases between. DNA of the CDR3: TGTGCCAGCAGTTTAGGGTCACACTACGAGCAGTACTTC. Its translation: CASSLGSHYEQYF.

This chain connects TRBV4-1 to TRBJ1-2; possibly TRBD1 for D (6 bases). CDR1 and CDR2 from the germline V gene are MGHRA and YSYEKL. Trimming took 1 base from V and 4 from J, leaving 19 bases between them. The CDR3 extends over 17 amino acids. The CDR3: CASSQAPPARGRYGYTF. The CDR3, as DNA: TGCGCCAGCAGCCAAGCTCCCCCGGCCAGGGGCCGCTATGGCTACACCTTC.

V usage is TRBV28 and J usage is TRBJ2-5; 8 nucleotides match TRBD2. The CDR3 is 15 residues long. V dropped 6 bases and J dropped 2; count of bases not matched to a gene: 8. CDR1 is MDHEN, CDR2 SYDVKM, per germline. The DNA of the CDR3 is TGTGCCAGCAGGGAACATAGCGGGACTCAAGAGACCCAGTACTTC. Amino acid sequence: CASREHSGTQETQYF.

The chain combines TRBV18 with TRBJ2-7; D gene ambiguous. The length of the CDR3 is 13 residues. The germline gives CDR1 KGHSH, CDR2 LQKENI. V lost 6 bases and J 2 bases, leaving 11 bases between the germline ends. The CDR3 here is CASSPAVTYEQYF. CDR3 in DNA: TGTGCCAGCTCCCCCGCAGTAACCTACGAGCAGTACTTC.